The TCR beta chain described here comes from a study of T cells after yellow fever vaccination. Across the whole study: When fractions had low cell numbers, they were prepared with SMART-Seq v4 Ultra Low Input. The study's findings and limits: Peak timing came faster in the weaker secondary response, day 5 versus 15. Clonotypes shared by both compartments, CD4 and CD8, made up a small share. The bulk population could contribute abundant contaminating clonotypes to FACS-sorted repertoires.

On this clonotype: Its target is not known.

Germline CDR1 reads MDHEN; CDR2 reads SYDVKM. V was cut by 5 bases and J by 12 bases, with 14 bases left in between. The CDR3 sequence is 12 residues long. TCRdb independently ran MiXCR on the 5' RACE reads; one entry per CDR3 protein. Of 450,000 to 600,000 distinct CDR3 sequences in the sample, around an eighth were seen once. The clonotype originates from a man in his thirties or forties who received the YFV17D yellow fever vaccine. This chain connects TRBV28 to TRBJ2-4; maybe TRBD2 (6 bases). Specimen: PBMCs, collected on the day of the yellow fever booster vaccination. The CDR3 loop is CASSIPVGGQYF. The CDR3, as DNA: TGTGCCAGCAGTATACCGGTGGGGGGTCAGTACTTC.